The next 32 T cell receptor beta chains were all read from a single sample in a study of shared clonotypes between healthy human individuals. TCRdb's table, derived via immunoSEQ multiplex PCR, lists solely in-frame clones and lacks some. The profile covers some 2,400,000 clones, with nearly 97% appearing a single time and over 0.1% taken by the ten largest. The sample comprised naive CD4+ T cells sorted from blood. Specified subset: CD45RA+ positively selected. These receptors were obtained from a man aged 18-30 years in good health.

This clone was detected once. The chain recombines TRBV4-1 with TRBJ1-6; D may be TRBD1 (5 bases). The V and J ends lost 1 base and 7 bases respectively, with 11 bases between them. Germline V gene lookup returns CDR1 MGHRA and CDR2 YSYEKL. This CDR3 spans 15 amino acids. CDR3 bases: TGCGCCAGCAGCCAAGTTTGGGGGGACAATTCACCCCTCCACTTT. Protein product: CASSQVWGDNSPLHF.

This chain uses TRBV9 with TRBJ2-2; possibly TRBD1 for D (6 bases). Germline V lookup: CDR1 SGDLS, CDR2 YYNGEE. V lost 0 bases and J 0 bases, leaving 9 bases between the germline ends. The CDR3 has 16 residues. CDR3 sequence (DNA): TGTGCCAGCAGCGTAGAGGACAGACCGAACACCGGGGAGCTGTTTTTT. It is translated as CASSVEDRPNTGELFF.

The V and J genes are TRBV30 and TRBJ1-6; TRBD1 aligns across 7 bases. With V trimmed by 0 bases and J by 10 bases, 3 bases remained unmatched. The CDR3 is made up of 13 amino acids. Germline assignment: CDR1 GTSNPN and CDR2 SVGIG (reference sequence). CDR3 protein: CAWSVRGLSPLHF. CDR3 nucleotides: TGTGCCTGGAGTGTGAGGGGGCTGTCACCCCTCCACTTT.

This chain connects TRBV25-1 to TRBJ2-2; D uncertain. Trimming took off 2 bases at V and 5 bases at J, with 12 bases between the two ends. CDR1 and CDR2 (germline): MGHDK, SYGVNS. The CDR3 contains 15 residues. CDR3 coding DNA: TGTGCCAGCAGTGAAGAAGGGTTAAGGACCGGGGAGCTGTTTTTT. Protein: CASSEEGLRTGELFF.

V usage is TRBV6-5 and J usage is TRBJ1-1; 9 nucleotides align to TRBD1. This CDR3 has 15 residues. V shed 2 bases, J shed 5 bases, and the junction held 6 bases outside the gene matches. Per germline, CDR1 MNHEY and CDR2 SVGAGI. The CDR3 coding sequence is TGTGCCAGCAGTTACACACAGGGGGCAGTTACTGAAGCTTTCTTT. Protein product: CASSYTQGAVTEAFF.

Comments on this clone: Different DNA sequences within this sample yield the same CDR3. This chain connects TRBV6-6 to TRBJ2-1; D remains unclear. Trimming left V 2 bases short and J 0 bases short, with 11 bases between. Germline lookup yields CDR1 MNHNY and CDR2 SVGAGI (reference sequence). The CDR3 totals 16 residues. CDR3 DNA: TGTGCCAGCAGTTACCAAGGGCCCTCCTCCTACAATGAGCAGTTCTTC. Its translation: CASSYQGPSSYNEQFF.

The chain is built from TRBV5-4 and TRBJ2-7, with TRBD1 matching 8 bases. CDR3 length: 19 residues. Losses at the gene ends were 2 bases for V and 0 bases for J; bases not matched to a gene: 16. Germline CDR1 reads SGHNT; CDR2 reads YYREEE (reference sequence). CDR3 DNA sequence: TGTGCCAGCAGCTTCCAGGGGACAGGATCCCCCTATAGCTCCTACGAGCAGTACTTC. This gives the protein CASSFQGTGSPYSSYEQYF.

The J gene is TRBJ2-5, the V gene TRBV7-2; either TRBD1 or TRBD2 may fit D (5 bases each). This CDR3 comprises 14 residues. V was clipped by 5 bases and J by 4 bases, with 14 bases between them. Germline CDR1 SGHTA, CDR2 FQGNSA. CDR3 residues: CASSPGRRRETQYF. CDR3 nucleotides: TGTGCCAGCAGCCCGGGACGGAGGAGAGAGACCCAGTACTTC.

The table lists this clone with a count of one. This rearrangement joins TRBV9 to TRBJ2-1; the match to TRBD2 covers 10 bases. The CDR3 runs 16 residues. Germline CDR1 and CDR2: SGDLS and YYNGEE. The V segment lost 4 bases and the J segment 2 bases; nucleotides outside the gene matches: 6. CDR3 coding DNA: TGTGCCAGCAGCCCTTTGAGCGGGAGGGCCTACAATGAGCAGTTCTTC. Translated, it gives CASSPLSGRAYNEQFF.

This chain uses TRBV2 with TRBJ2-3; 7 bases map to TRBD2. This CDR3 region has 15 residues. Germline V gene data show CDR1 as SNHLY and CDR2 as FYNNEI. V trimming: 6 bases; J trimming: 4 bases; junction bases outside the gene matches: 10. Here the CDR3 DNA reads TGTGCCAGCAGGGCCGGGACTACCACGGCAGATACGCAGTATTTT. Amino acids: CASRAGTTTADTQYF.

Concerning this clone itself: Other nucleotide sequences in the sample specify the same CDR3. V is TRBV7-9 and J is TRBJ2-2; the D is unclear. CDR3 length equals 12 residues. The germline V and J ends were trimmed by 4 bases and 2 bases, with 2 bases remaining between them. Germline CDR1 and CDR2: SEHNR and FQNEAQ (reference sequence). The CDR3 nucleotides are TGTGCCAGCAGCTCTAACACCGGGGAGCTGTTTTTT. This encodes CASSSNTGELFF.

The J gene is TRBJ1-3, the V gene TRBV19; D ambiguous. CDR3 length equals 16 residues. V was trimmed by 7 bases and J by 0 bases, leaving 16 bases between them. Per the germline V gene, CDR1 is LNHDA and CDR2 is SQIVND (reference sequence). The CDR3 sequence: CASTDAQRLSGNTIYF. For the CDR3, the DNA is TGTGCCAGTACCGATGCCCAGAGACTCTCTGGAAACACCATATATTTT.

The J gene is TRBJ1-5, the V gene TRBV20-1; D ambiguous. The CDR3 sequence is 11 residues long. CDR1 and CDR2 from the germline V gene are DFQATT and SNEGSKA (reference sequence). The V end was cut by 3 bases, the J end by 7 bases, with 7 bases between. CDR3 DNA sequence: TGCAGTGCTAGTATGAACCAGCCCCAGCATTTT. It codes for CSASMNQPQHF.

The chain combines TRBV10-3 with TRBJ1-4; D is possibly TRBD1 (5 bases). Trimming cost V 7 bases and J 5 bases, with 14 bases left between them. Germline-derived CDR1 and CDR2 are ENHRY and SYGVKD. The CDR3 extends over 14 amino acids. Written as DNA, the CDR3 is TGTGCCATCACATCCGGAGGGGTAAATGAAAAACTGTTTTTT. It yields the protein CAITSGGVNEKLFF.

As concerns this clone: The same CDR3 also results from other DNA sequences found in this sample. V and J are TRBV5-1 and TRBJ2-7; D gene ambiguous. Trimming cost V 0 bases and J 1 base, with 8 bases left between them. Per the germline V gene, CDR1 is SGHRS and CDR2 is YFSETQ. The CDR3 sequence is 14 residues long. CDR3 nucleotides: TGCGCCAGCAGCTTGGTAGACGGGTCCTACGAGCAGTACTTC. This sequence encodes CASSLVDGSYEQYF.

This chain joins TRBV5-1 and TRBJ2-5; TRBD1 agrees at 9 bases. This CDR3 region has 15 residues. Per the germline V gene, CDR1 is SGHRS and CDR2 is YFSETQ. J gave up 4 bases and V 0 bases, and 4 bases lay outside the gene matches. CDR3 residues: CASSLDGTGRETQYF. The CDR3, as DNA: TGCGCCAGCAGCTTGGATGGGACAGGGAGAGAGACCCAGTACTTC.

The CDR3 protein is CASGYPEPLHF. CDR3 coding DNA: TGTGCCAGCGGATATCCGGAACCCCTCCACTTT. The gene calls are TRBV6-5 and TRBJ1-6, with D unclear. Trimming removed 8 bases at V and 12 bases at J, with 11 bases between. Germline lookup yields CDR1 MNHEY and CDR2 SVGAGI. The CDR3 spans 11 residues.

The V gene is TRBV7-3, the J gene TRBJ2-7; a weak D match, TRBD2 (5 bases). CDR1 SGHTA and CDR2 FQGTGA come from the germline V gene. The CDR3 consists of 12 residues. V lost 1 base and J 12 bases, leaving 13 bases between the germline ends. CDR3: CASSLSTAGVYF. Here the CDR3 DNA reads TGTGCCAGCAGCTTAAGTACCGCCGGGGTGTACTTC.

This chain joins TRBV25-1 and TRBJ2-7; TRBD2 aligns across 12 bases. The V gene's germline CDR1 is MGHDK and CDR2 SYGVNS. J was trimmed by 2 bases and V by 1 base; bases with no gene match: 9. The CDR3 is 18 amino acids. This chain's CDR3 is CASSESRLAGGGPYEQYF. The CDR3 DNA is TGTGCCAGCAGTGAATCCCGGCTAGCGGGAGGGGGGCCCTACGAGCAGTACTTC.

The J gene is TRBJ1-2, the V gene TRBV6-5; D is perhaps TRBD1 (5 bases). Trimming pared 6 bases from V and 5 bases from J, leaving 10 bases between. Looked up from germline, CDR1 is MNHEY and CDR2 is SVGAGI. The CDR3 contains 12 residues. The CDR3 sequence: CASRKDSYGYTF. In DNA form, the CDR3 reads TGTGCCAGCAGGAAAGACAGTTATGGCTACACCTTC.

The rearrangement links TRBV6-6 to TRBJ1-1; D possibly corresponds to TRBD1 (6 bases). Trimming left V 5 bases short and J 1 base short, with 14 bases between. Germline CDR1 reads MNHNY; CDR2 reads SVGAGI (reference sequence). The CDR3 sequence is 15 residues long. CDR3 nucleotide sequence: TGTGCCAGCAGTCCCGGGGGCAATTGGAACACTGAAGCTTTCTTT. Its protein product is CASSPGGNWNTEAFF.

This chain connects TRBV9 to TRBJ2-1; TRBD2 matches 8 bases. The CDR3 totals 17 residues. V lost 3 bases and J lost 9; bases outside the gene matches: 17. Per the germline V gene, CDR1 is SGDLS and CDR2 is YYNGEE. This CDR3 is CASSGSSGTRGGGEQFF. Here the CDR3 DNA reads TGTGCCAGCAGCGGATCCTCCGGGACTAGGGGGGGAGGTGAGCAGTTCTTC.

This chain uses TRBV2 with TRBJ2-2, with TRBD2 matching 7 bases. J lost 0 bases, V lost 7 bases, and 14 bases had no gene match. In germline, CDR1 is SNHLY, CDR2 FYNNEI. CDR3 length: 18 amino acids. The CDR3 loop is CASTDDSWEGTNTGELFF. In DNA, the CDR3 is TGTGCCAGCACCGACGACAGTTGGGAGGGGACGAACACCGGGGAGCTGTTTTTT.

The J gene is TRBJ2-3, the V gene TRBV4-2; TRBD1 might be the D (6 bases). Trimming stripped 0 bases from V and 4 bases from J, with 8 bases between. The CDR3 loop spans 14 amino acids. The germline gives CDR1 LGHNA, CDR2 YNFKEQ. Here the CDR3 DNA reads TGTGCCAGCAGCCAAGAACGGACAGCAGATACGCAGTATTTT. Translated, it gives CASSQERTADTQYF.

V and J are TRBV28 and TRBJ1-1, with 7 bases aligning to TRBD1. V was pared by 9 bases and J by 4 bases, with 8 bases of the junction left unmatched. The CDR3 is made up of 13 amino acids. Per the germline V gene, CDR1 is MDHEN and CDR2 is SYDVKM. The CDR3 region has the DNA TGTGCCAGTGAGACAGGGATAAGCACTGAAGCTTTCTTT. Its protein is CASETGISTEAFF.

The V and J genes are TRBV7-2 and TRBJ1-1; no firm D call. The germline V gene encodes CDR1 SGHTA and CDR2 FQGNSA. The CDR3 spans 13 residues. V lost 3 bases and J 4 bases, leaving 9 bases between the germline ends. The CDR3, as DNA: TGTGCCAGCAGCTTCGATAAGGGCACTGAAGCTTTCTTT. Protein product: CASSFDKGTEAFF.

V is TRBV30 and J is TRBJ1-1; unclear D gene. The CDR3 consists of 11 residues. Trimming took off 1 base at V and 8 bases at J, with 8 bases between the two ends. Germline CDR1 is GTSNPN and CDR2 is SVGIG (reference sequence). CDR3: CAWSEVREAFF. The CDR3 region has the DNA TGTGCCTGGAGTGAAGTAAGAGAAGCTTTCTTT.

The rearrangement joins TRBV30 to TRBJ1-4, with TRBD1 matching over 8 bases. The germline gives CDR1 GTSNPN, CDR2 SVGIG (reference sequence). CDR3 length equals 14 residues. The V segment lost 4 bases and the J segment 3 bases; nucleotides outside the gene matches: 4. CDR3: CAWNTGGSNEKLFF. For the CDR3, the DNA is TGTGCCTGGAATACAGGGGGATCTAATGAAAAACTGTTTTTT.

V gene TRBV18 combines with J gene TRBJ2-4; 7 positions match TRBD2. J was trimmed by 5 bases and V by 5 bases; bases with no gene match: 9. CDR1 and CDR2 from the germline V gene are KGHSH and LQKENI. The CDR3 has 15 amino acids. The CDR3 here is CASSGLGGTQNIQYF. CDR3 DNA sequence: TGTGCCAGCTCAGGACTCGGGGGGACTCAAAACATTCAGTACTTC.

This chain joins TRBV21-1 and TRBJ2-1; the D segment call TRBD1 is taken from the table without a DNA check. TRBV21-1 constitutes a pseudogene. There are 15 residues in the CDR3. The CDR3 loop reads CASTSSRTGNNEQFF. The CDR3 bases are TGTGCCAGCACCTCATCCAGGACAGGGAACAATGAGCAGTTCTTC.

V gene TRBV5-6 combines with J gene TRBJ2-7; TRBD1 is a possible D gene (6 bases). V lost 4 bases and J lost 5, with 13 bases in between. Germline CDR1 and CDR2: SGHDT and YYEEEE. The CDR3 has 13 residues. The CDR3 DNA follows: TGTGCCAGCAGCCTCTACCGACAGGACGAGCAGTACTTC. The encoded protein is CASSLYRQDEQYF.

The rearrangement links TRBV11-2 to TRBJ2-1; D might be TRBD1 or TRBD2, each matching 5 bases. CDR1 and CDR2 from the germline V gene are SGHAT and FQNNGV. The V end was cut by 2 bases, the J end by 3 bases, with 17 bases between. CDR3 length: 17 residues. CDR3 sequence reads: CASSLTASPGLYNEQFF. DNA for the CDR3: TGTGCCAGCAGCTTAACGGCCTCGCCGGGGCTCTACAATGAGCAGTTCTTC.